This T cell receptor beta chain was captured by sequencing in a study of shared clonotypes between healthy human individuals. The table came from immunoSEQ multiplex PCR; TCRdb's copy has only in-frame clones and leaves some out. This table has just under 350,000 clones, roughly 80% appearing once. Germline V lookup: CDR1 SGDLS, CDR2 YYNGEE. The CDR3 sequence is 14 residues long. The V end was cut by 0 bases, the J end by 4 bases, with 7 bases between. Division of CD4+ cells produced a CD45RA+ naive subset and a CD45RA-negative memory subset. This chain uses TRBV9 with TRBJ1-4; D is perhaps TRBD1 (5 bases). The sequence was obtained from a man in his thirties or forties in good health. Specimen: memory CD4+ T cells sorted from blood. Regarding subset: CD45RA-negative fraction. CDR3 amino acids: CASSVGGFNEKLFF. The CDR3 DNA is TGTGCCAGCAGCGTAGGGGGGTTTAATGAAAAACTGTTTTTT.